This T cell receptor beta chain stems from a study of blood T cells in healthy people across ages. Study results and caveats: Donors of long life had a larger count of naive CD4+ cells and greater diversity than aged donors.

Healthy Caucasian individuals from Russia aged about 6 to 90 served as donors. Note on this clonotype: No antigen is known for it.

Primers used in a second PCR of roughly 7 to 12 cycles were a sample-barcoded 5' primer and a J-beta primer mix. TCRdb re-called the 5' RACE reads through MiXCR, storing one row per CDR3 protein. The sample lists 1.5 million to 2 million distinct CDR3 sequences, just under 50% occurring once. This CDR3 comprises 15 residues. V lost 4 bases, J lost 5 bases, and 10 bases stayed unmatched. Germline V gives CDR1 SGHTA, CDR2 FQGNSA. The J gene is TRBJ2-5, the V gene TRBV7-2; 7 bases fit TRBD2. The sequence was collected from a woman between 35 and 50 years old in good health. Specimen: blood. CDR3 DNA sequence: TGTGCCAGCAGCTCCCTGGGGCGGGGGAGGGAGACCCAGTACTTC. It specifies CASSSLGRGRETQYF.